This TCR beta chain was observed in a study of T cell changes during pregnancy in multiple sclerosis. Only in-frame clones appear in the TCRdb table, and some are missing; sequencing was by immunoSEQ multiplex PCR. Counted here are roughly 28,000 clones, approximately 94% occurring once; the ten biggest clones make up approximately 6%. In the case of this clone: Other DNA sequences from this sample encode an identical CDR3 as well.

This sequence was found in a female donor with multiple sclerosis, enrolled in a pregnancy study. Sequencing was performed on CD8+ T cells from peripheral blood mononuclear cells, taken before pregnancy.

The CDR3: CASSSTGYGYTF. In DNA, the CDR3 is TGTGCCAGCAGTTCAACAGGGTATGGCTACACCTTC. The chain links TRBV27 to TRBJ1-2, with D tentatively TRBD1 (6 bases). Trimming stripped 4 bases from V and 5 bases from J, with 8 bases between. CDR3 length: 12 residues. Germline V gene data show CDR1 as MNHEY and CDR2 as SMNVEV (reference sequence).